The 9 T cell receptor beta chains below were found in one sample sequenced in a study of cytomegalovirus exposure and HLA in healthy donors. 13 Jbeta primers and 60 Vbeta primers were used for the PCR. Method: immunoSEQ multiplex PCR; TCRdb's copy keeps in-frame clones and lacks some. This sample yields some 190,000 clones, of which about 90% are seen a single time; roughly 1.3% belongs to the top ten. Sequencing was performed on PBMCs. The source of these receptors is a man aged 30 to 39 in good health and CMV-seronegative.

The chain uses TRBV11-2 and TRBJ2-5; weak D call: TRBD2 (6 bases). Trimming removed 8 bases from V and 5 bases from J, with 18 bases in between. The CDR3 extends over 14 amino acids. Germline loops: CDR1 SGHAT, CDR2 FQNNGV. The CDR3 sequence is CASRGVRWSETQYF. In DNA, the CDR3 is TGTGCCAGCCGCGGGGTCCGATGGTCGGAGACCCAGTACTTC.

The chain joins TRBV6-1 to TRBJ2-2, with D uncertain. This CDR3 contains 14 residues. V shed 3 bases and J shed 1 base, with 6 bases lying between them. Germline V gene data show CDR1 as MNHNS and CDR2 as SASEGT. The CDR3 DNA reads TGTGCCAGCAGTGAGTTGAGGAACACCGGGGAGCTGTTTTTT. Translated: CASSELRNTGELFF.

This clone was recorded only once. Here the CDR3 reads CASSFRVGTGELFF. The CDR3 coding sequence is TGTGCCAGCAGCTTCCGGGTGGGCACCGGGGAGCTGTTTTTT. The chain is built from TRBV7-6 and TRBJ2-2; D uncertain. CDR3 size: 14 residues. The V end lost 3 bases, the J end lost 4 bases, and 9 bases lay between the germline ends. The germline gives CDR1 SGHVS, CDR2 FNYEAQ.

The V gene is TRBV7-6, the J gene TRBJ2-2; 16 bases match TRBD2. From germline, CDR1 is SGHVS and CDR2 FNYEAQ. The CDR3 sequence is 18 residues long. The V and J ends lost 3 bases and 7 bases, in that order; junction bases with no gene match: 8. CDR3: CASSFQGTSGGAYGELFF. The CDR3 DNA reads TGTGCCAGCAGCTTCCAAGGGACTAGCGGGGGGGCCTACGGGGAGCTGTTTTTT.

This clone is a singleton in its sample. The gene calls are TRBV7-9 and TRBJ1-2; possibly TRBD1 for D (6 bases). Germline CDR1 and CDR2: SEHNR and FQNEAQ (reference sequence). CDR3 length: 15 residues. Trimming took 1 base from V and 4 from J, leaving 13 bases between them. CDR3 amino acids: CASSLGQGSGYGYTF. CDR3 DNA: TGTGCCAGCAGCTTAGGCCAGGGGTCGGGCTATGGCTACACCTTC. Complete variable domain (other parts from reference TRBV7-9 and TRBJ1-2): DTGVSQNPRHKITKRGQNVTFRCDPISEHNRLYWYRQTLGQGPEFLTYFQNEAQLEKSRLLSDRFSAERPKGSFSTLEIQRTEQGDSAMYLCASSLGQGSGYGYTFGSGTRLTVV.

The J gene is TRBJ2-3, the V gene TRBV25-1; a possible D gene is TRBD2 (5 bases). With 4 bases removed from V and 0 bases from J, the gap between germline ends came to 8 bases. This CDR3 contains 14 residues. Per germline, CDR1 MGHDK and CDR2 SYGVNS. DNA of the CDR3: TGTGCCAGCAGTGCGGGAATTAGCACAGATACGCAGTATTTT. Its translation is CASSAGISTDTQYF.

The rearrangement links TRBV7-9 to TRBJ2-1; no reliable D call. The V and J ends lost 4 bases and 7 bases respectively, with 14 bases between them. The CDR3 is 14 amino acids. Germline CDR1 reads SEHNR; CDR2 reads FQNEAQ (reference sequence). The CDR3 nucleotides are TGTGCCAGCAGCTCAACCCTACTCAAGAATGAGCAGTTCTTC. The encoded protein is CASSSTLLKNEQFF. Filled out from reference TRBV7-9 and TRBJ2-1, the complete variable domain reads DTGVSQNPRHKITKRGQNVTFRCDPISEHNRLYWYRQTLGQGPEFLTYFQNEAQLEKSRLLSDRFSAERPKGSFSTLEIQRTEQGDSAMYLCASSSTLLKNEQFFGPGTRLTVL.

The chain recombines TRBV18 with TRBJ1-4; 8 bases agree with TRBD1. Germline CDR1 and CDR2: KGHSH and LQKENI. The CDR3 loop spans 18 amino acids. Losses at the gene ends were 4 bases for V and 0 bases for J; bases not matched to a gene: 10. In DNA form, the CDR3 reads TGTGCCAGCTCACTGACGACAGGGGTGGGCTCAACTAATGAAAAACTGTTTTTT. Protein: CASSLTTGVGSTNEKLFF.

The chain is built from TRBV7-8 and TRBJ1-3; perhaps TRBD1 as D (6 bases). This CDR3 is built from 16 residues. The germline CDR1 and CDR2 sequences are SGHVS and FQNEAQ. The V end was cut by 1 base, the J end by 3 bases, with 13 bases between. The CDR3 protein is CASSLGGGRVGNTIYF. The DNA for the CDR3 is TGTGCCAGCAGCTTAGGTGGGGGCAGGGTTGGAAACACCATATATTTT.